Sequencing of this TCR beta chain was carried out in a study of CXCR3-negative and CXCR3-positive naive CD8 T cells. Overall study: Libraries each contributed about 1.5 +/- 0.3 million TRB reads, for around 140 million in total.

All TRB cDNA libraries came from 5' RACE performed with UMI labels. For each CDR3 protein, TCRdb gives one entry from its re-call of the 5' RACE reads, without DNA. Its table lists over 55,000 distinct CDR3 sequences. As regards this clonotype: The antigen is undetermined.

Findings of the study overall: Diversity ran similarly high across both naive subsets but far lower in memory CD8+ cells.

Germline values: CDR1 SQVTM, CDR2 ANQGSEA. The CDR3 consists of 15 residues. Specimen: memory CD8+ T cells from blood. V is TRBV29-1 and J is TRBJ2-3; TCRdb names TRBD1, which stays unverified in the absence of DNA. This sequence originates from a human donor in good health. Some clones in this sample may be carry-over from other donors' samples. The chain's CDR3 is CSVEVPGPSTDTQYF.